These 10 T cell receptor beta chains were all obtained from the same sample, sequenced in a study of control samples from healthy donors and cancer patients. Using immunoSEQ multiplex PCR, the repertoire was profiled, and TCRdb retains in-frame clones only, with some absent. Of some 89,000 clones listed, more than 70% were seen once; the top ten hold 2.1%. The sequencing input was blood. The receptor set was obtained from a woman aged 40 to 55 in good health.

The chain carries TRBV4-1 and TRBJ2-2; 11 nucleotides line up with TRBD2. The CDR3 is 17 amino acids. The V and J ends lost 3 bases and 8 bases, in that order; junction bases with no gene match: 11. Germline CDR1 reads MGHRA; CDR2 reads YSYEKL. The CDR3 DNA reads TGCGCCAGCAGCCATCGCACTAGCGGGGGTCCGAGGGGGGAGCTGTTTTTT. Residues: CASSHRTSGGPRGELFF.

This clone was recorded only once. The chain is built from TRBV6-5 and TRBJ1-4; 7 positions match TRBD1. The CDR3 has 16 residues. V lost 0 bases to trimming and J lost 1 base; unmatched junction nucleotides: 2. In germline, CDR1 is MNHEY, CDR2 SVGAGI. CDR3 amino acids: CASSYSGQKTNEKLFF. The CDR3 DNA is TGTGCCAGCAGTTACTCGGGACAGAAAACTAATGAAAAACTGTTTTTT.

The chain joins TRBV9 to TRBJ2-7; 8 bases are shared with TRBD2. In germline, CDR1 is SGDLS, CDR2 YYNGEE. The CDR3 covers 18 residues. With V trimmed by 0 bases and J by 3 bases, 14 bases remained unmatched. The CDR3, as DNA: TGTGCCAGCAGCGTAGAGCCATCTACAGCGGGGGAGTTCTACGAGCAGTACTTC. Translation: CASSVEPSTAGEFYEQYF.

V gene TRBV9 combines with J gene TRBJ1-4; D unresolved. The V gene's germline CDR1 is SGDLS and CDR2 YYNGEE. This CDR3 has 14 residues. V lost 2 bases to trimming and J lost 4 bases, with 9 bases between them. CDR3 sequence (DNA): TGTGCCAGCAGCGTGGGAGGGAGTAATGAAAAACTGTTTTTT. Amino acid sequence: CASSVGGSNEKLFF.

The V call is TRBV11-3, the J call TRBJ2-4; 9 positions match TRBD2. This CDR3 is built from 15 residues. V shed 4 bases, J shed 11 bases, and the junction held 12 bases outside the gene matches. CDR1 SGHNT and CDR2 YENEEA come from the germline V gene. The chain's CDR3 is CASSYGRAGGWVQYF. The CDR3 DNA reads as TGTGCCAGCAGCTACGGGAGAGCGGGGGGTTGGGTTCAGTACTTC.

DNA of the CDR3: TGCGCCAGCAGCTTGGACGGGGGGACCTTCAATGAGCAGTTCTTC. This sequence encodes CASSLDGGTFNEQFF. The rearrangement links TRBV5-1 to TRBJ2-1, with 7 bases identical to TRBD2. Germline CDR1 SGHRS, CDR2 YFSETQ. The CDR3 contains 15 residues. The V gene end was trimmed by 0 bases and the J gene end by 6 bases; junction bases not matched to a gene: 6.

J is TRBJ2-5 and V is TRBV19, with a possible D match to TRBD2 (7 bases). Germline CDR1 and CDR2: LNHDA and SQIVND (reference sequence). V lost 5 bases and J 0 bases, leaving 19 bases between the germline ends. The CDR3 loop spans 17 amino acids. In DNA form, the CDR3 reads TGTGCCAGTAGTCCGGCCGCTCGGGGGGCGTACCAAGAGACCCAGTACTTC. Amino acid sequence: CASSPAARGAYQETQYF.

J is TRBJ2-3 and V is TRBV9; D not resolved. The CDR3 is 11 residues long. The V and J ends lost 0 bases and 5 bases respectively, with 1 base between them. Germline V CDR1 and CDR2: SGDLS, YYNGEE. DNA for the CDR3: TGTGCCAGCAGCGTAGGAGATACGCAGTATTTT. Its translation is CASSVGDTQYF.

V is TRBV5-1 and J is TRBJ1-1; perhaps TRBD1 as D (5 bases). CDR1 is SGHRS and CDR2 is YFSETQ in the germline V gene. CDR3 length: 16 residues. Trimming shortened V by 2 bases and J by 0 bases, and 14 bases separated the two germline ends. CDR3 loop: CASSFTGGTMNTEAFF. The CDR3 DNA reads TGCGCCAGCAGCTTTACCGGGGGTACTATGAACACTGAAGCTTTCTTT.

The chain employs TRBV18 and TRBJ1-1, with D uncertain. Germline V gene data show CDR1 as KGHSH and CDR2 as LQKENI. This CDR3 contains 15 residues. Trimming stripped 3 bases from V and 1 base from J, with 12 bases between. The CDR3 region has the DNA TGTGCCAGCTCACCTCTGGGGTGGCAGAACACTGAAGCTTTCTTT. Its translation is CASSPLGWQNTEAFF.